These 9 T cell receptor beta chains share one sample of origin, sequenced in a study of chemoradiotherapy in HPV16-positive cancers. The method was immunoSEQ multiplex PCR; TCRdb's version includes in-frame clones alone and lacks a portion of them. The data contain roughly 5,700 clones, approximately 80% of them seen just once; the ten biggest clones take up roughly 9.3%. Source: tumor tissue, taken from a patient who underwent chemoradiotherapy. Every receptor here comes from a human donor with HPV-associated anogenital cancer.

The genes are TRBV7-2 and TRBJ2-5, with 11 bases lining up with TRBD2. The CDR3 runs 16 residues. Germline CDR1 and CDR2: SGHTA and FQGNSA. V lost 1 base to trimming and J lost 1 base; unmatched junction nucleotides: 2. CDR3 residues: CASSLGLAGFQETQYF. CDR3 bases: TGTGCCAGCAGCTTAGGACTAGCGGGGTTCCAAGAGACCCAGTACTTC.

The V and J genes are TRBV21-1 and TRBJ1-1; TRBD1 is the table's D call and was not checked against the DNA. TRBV21-1 is listed as a pseudogene. The CDR3 has 18 amino acids. The CDR3 DNA reads as TGTGCCAGCAGCAAAGGAAGATGTCAGACAGGTCTATCCACTGAAGCTTTCTTT. This encodes CASSKGRCQTGLSTEAFF.

J is TRBJ2-2 and V is TRBV5-1, with D maybe TRBD2 (5 bases). In germline, CDR1 is SGHRS, CDR2 YFSETQ. Trimming left V 0 bases short and J 3 bases short, with 12 bases between. The CDR3 length is 16 residues. CDR3 in amino acids: CASSLAGGGYTGELFF. CDR3 nucleotide sequence: TGCGCCAGCAGCTTGGCCGGTGGCGGGTACACCGGGGAGCTGTTTTTT.

This chain connects TRBV29-1 to TRBJ2-7, with D unclear. With 7 bases removed from V and 5 bases from J, the gap between germline ends came to 12 bases. CDR1 is SQVTM and CDR2 is ANQGSEA in the germline V gene. This CDR3 is 11 amino acids long. The CDR3 nucleotides are TGCAGCGCCTCAGGTAAACACGAGCAGTACTTC. Translated, it gives CSASGKHEQYF.

The chain couples TRBV18 to TRBJ1-1, with D perhaps matching TRBD1 (6 bases). CDR3 size: 16 residues. CDR1 and CDR2 (germline): KGHSH, LQKENI. Deletions cut 3 bases from V and 0 bases from J, with 14 bases between. The DNA of the CDR3 is TGTGCCAGCTCACCCGGGGGGGCTATGCTGAACACTGAAGCTTTCTTT. It codes for CASSPGGAMLNTEAFF.

This clone showed up just once. The rearrangement joins TRBV4-3 to TRBJ2-5; D gene uncertain. The CDR3 is 13 amino acids. Germline values: CDR1 LGHNA, CDR2 YSLEER. With 3 bases removed from V and 1 base from J, the gap between germline ends came to 6 bases. This CDR3 is CASSQGFQETQYF. The DNA for the CDR3 is TGCGCCAGCAGCCAGGGATTCCAAGAGACCCAGTACTTC.

V usage is TRBV10-3 and J usage is TRBJ1-1; 9 positions match TRBD1. V was pared by 3 bases and J by 6 bases, with 11 bases of the junction left unmatched. Germline CDR1 is ENHRY and CDR2 is SYGVKD. The length of the CDR3 is 16 residues. CDR3 sequence: CAISDPRTGDRPEAFF. In nucleotides, the CDR3 is TGTGCCATCAGTGACCCCCGGACAGGGGATAGGCCTGAAGCTTTCTTT.

There are a few counts of this clone. The CDR3 is CASSPFRTGLYEQYF. DNA of the CDR3: TGTGCCAGTAGTCCCTTCCGGACAGGGCTCTACGAGCAGTACTTC. V and J are TRBV19 and TRBJ2-7; TRBD1 matches 8 bases. Trimming removed 5 bases from V and 3 bases from J; junction bases left unmatched: 9. The length of the CDR3 is 15 residues. Per germline, CDR1 LNHDA and CDR2 SQIVND (reference sequence).

This rearrangement joins TRBV7-9 to TRBJ2-2; either TRBD1 or TRBD2 may supply D (6 bases each). V was trimmed by 6 bases and J by 2 bases, leaving 13 bases between them. Germline values: CDR1 SEHNR, CDR2 FQNEAQ (reference sequence). The CDR3 totals 15 residues. This CDR3 reads CASSPWGANTGELFF. In nucleotides, the CDR3 is TGTGCCAGCAGTCCATGGGGGGCTAACACCGGGGAGCTGTTTTTT.